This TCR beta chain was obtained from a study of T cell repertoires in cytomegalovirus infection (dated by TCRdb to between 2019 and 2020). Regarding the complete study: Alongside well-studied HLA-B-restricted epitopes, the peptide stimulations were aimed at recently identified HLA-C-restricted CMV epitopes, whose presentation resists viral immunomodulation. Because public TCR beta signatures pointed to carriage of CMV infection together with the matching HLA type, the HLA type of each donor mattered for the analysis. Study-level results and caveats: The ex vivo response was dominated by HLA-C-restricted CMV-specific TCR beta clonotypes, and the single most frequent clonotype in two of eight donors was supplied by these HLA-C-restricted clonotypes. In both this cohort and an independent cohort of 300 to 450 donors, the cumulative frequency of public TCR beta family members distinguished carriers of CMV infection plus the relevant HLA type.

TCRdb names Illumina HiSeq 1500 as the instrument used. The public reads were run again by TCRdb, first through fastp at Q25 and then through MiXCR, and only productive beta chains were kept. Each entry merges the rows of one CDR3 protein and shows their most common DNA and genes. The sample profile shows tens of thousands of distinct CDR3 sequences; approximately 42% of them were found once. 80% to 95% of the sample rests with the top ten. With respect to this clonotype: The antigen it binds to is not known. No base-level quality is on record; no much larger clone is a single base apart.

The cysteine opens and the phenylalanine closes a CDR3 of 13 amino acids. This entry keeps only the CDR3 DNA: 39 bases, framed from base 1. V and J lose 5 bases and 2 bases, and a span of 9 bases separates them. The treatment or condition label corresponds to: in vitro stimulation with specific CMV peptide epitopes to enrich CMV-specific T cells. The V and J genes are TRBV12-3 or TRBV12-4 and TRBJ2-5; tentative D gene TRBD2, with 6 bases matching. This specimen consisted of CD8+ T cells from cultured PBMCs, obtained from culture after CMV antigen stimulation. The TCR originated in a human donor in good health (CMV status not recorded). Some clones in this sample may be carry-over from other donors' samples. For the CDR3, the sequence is CASSIGTQETQYF. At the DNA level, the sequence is TGTGCCAGCAGTATCGGGACTCAAGAGACCCAGTACTTC.